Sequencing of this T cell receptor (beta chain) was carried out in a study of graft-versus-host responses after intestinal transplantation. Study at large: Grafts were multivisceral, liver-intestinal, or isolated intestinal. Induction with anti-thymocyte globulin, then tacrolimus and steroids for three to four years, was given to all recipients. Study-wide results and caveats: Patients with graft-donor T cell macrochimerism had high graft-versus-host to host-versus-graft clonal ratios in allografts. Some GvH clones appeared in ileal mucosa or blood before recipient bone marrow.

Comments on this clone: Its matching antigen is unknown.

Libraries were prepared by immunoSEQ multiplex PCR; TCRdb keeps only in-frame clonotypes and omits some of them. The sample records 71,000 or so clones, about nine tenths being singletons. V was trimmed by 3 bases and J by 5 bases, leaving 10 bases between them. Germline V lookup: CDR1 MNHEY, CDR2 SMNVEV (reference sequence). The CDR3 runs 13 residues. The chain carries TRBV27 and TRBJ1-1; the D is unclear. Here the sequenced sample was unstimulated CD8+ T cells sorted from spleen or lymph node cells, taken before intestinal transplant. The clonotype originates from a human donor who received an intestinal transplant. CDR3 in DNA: TGTGCCAGCAGTTTCTCGAGGAGGACTGAAGCTTTCTTT. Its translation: CASSFSRRTEAFF.